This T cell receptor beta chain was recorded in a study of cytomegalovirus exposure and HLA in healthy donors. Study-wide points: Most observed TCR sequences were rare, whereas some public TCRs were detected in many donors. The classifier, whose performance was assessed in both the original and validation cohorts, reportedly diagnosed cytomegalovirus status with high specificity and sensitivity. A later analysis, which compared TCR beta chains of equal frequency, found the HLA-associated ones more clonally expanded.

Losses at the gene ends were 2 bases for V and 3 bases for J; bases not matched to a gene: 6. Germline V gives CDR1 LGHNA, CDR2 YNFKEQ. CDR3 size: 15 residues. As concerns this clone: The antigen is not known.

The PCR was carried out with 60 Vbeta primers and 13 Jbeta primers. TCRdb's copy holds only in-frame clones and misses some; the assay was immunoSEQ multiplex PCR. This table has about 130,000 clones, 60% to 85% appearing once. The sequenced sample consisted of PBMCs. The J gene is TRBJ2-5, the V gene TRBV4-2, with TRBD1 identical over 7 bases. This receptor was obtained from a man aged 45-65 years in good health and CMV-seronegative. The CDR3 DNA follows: TGTGCCAGCAGCCAAAATAACAGGGGTGAAGAGACCCAGTACTTC. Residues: CASSQNNRGEETQYF.